Each of the 11 T cell receptor beta chains below was sequenced from the same sample in a study of T cell responses to AZD1222 COVID-19 vaccine (dated by TCRdb to 2020 to 2023). This sample's time point label indicates: baseline before first vaccination. Preparation of the library involved the immunoSEQ multiplex PCR assay. What TCRdb holds here is the immuneACCESS table cut down to in-frame rearrangements. Part of the clones is not present; checked against another copy, under half of the missing clones reflect an unresolved V gene, and the others are unexplained. The sample table records more than 80,000 clones; roughly 90% of these occur just once. Jointly, the top ten make up about 5.8% of the sample. Here the sequenced sample was peripheral blood, taken on day 0 of AZD1222 vaccination. Every receptor here comes from an adult in good health.

The chain carries TRBV18 and TRBJ1-6, with 9 bases matching TRBD1. V gave up 3 bases and J gave up 9 bases; unmatched junction bases: 6. Germline lookup yields CDR1 KGHSH and CDR2 LQKENI. The CDR3 runs to 15 residues. The CDR3: CASSPGDRGISPLHF. The CDR3 DNA follows: TGTGCCAGCTCACCGGGCGACAGGGGGATTTCACCCCTCCACTTT.

In this sample, this clone turned up once. The chain recombines TRBV7-8 with TRBJ2-7, with D possibly TRBD2 on 6 matching bases. The CDR3 extends over 15 amino acids. The V gene's germline CDR1 is SGHVS and CDR2 FQNEAQ. V lost 1 base and J lost 1, with 11 bases in between. Here the CDR3 reads CASSLGLAGSYEQYF. CDR3 coding DNA: TGTGCCAGCAGCTTAGGTTTGGCGGGATCCTACGAGCAGTACTTC.

The V call is TRBV27, the J call TRBJ1-5, with a possible D match to TRBD1 (5 bases). The CDR3 is made up of 14 amino acids. Germline CDR1 MNHEY, CDR2 SMNVEV (reference sequence). Deletions cut 3 bases from V and 6 bases from J, with 12 bases between. As DNA, the CDR3 is TGTGCCAGCAGTTTGGGGGGGTCTTTTCAGCCCCAGCATTTT. It encodes CASSLGGSFQPQHF.

V gene TRBV29-1 combines with J gene TRBJ2-5; TRBD1 matches at 10 bases. Looked up from germline, CDR1 is SQVTM and CDR2 is ANQGSEA. CDR3 length: 13 amino acids. With V trimmed by 7 bases and J by 3 bases, 5 bases remained unmatched. The CDR3 region has the DNA TGCAGCGCCGGCGGGACAGGGGAAGAGACCCAGTACTTC. Protein sequence: CSAGGTGEETQYF.

This chain connects TRBV10-2 to TRBJ2-1; D is undetermined. Deletions cut 10 bases from V and 4 bases from J, with 5 bases between. This CDR3 spans 10 amino acids. CDR1 is WSHSY and CDR2 is SAAADI in the germline V gene. The DNA of the CDR3 is TGCGCCACCCTTTACAATGAGCAGTTCTTC. Its translation: CATLYNEQFF.

The V and J genes are TRBV6-6 and TRBJ2-7; TRBD1 matches 7 bases. The CDR3 is made up of 14 amino acids. CDR1 is MNHNY and CDR2 is SVGAGI in the germline V gene (reference sequence). With 7 bases clipped from V and 3 bases from J, the junction kept 9 bases outside the gene matches. The DNA of the CDR3 is TGTGCCAGCAAGACCGGGACAGACATCTACGAGCAGTACTTC. It yields the protein CASKTGTDIYEQYF.

The chain joins TRBV7-9 to TRBJ2-7, with TRBD2 matching over 7 bases. The V gene end was trimmed by 4 bases and the J gene end by 4 bases; junction bases not matched to a gene: 10. Germline V gene data show CDR1 as SEHNR and CDR2 as FQNEAQ (reference sequence). The CDR3 has 15 amino acids. The CDR3 nucleotides read TGTGCCAGCAGCTCTGGGCGGGAGATAAGTTACGAGCAGTACTTC. Translating it yields CASSSGREISYEQYF.

CDR3 sequence: CASSQDLTAYGYTF. In DNA, the CDR3 is TGTGCCAGCAGCCAAGATTTGACAGCCTATGGCTACACCTTC. The chain employs TRBV3-1 (or the pseudogene TRBV3-2) and TRBJ1-2, with a tentative D call TRBD1 (5 bases). The CDR3 is made up of 14 amino acids. Germline values: CDR1 LGHDT, CDR2 YNNKEL (reference sequence). V dropped 0 bases and J dropped 4 bases, with 9 bases sitting between them.

V is TRBV28 and J is TRBJ2-7; 8 bases align to TRBD1. Unmatched junction bases numbered 17, after V lost 6 bases and J lost 7 bases. Looked up from germline, CDR1 is MDHEN and CDR2 is SYDVKM. The CDR3 totals 16 residues. The CDR3 DNA reads as TGTGCCAGCAGCACGATCGGACAGGGCCCCCAGGGGGAGCAGTACTTC. Its translation: CASSTIGQGPQGEQYF.

The V call is TRBV24-1, the J call TRBJ2-1; D may match TRBD1 or TRBD2 (5 bases each). The CDR3 totals 15 residues. CDR1 is KGHDR, CDR2 SFDVKD, per germline. Trimming removed 3 bases from V and 6 bases from J, with 14 bases in between. CDR3 DNA: TGTGCCACCAGTGATAAACCGGGACCACTCAATGAGCAGTTCTTC. It yields the protein CATSDKPGPLNEQFF.

The chain employs TRBV7-3 and TRBJ2-1; 11 bases fit TRBD2. This CDR3 comprises 15 residues. The J segment lost 9 bases and the V segment lost 4 bases, leaving 8 bases of the junction unmatched. Germline values: CDR1 SGHTA, CDR2 FQGTGA. The chain's CDR3 is CASSSTSGSVSEQFF. The CDR3 region has the DNA TGTGCCAGCAGCTCCACTAGCGGGAGTGTCAGTGAGCAGTTCTTC.